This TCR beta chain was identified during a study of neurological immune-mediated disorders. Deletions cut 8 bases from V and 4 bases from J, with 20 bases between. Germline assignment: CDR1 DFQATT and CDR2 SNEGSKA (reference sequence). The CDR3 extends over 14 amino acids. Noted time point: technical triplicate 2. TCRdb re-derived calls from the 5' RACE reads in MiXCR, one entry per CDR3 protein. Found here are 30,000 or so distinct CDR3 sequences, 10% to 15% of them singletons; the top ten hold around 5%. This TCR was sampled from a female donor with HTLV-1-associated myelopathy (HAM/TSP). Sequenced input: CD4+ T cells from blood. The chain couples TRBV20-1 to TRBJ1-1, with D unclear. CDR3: CSTEGSNKGTEAFF. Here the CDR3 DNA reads TGCAGTACTGAGGGCTCTAACAAGGGCACTGAAGCTTTCTTT.